This passage covers 2 T cell receptor beta chains from one sample sequenced in a study of beta chain features in type 1 diabetes (dated by TCRdb to between 2018 and 2020). Libraries were built with the immunoSEQ multiplex PCR assay. The entire isolated RNA was reverse transcribed using the High Capacity cDNA Reverse Transcription Kit, and thus expressed TCRB transcripts were sequenced. TCRdb obtained this table from immuneACCESS and retained in-frame rearrangements with V and J assigned. These tables miss some clones; where compared with another copy, unresolved V genes account for less than half of the shortfall, and the remainder is unexplained. For this sample there are about 930,000 clones; about 17% appear just once. About 0.025% of the sample is taken by the ten largest. Sequencing used naive CD4+ T cells from blood. What this sample's cell subset or site label stands for: true naive CD4+ T cells. The receptors were sampled from a woman aged 18-29 years in good health.

The chain joins TRBV11-2 to TRBJ2-2; D possibly corresponds to TRBD2 (7 bases). There are 15 residues in the CDR3. The germline CDR1 and CDR2 sequences are SGHAT and FQNNGV. The V end lost 5 bases, the J end lost 1 base, and 11 bases lay between the germline ends. Written as DNA, the CDR3 is TGTGCCAGCAGCCAAGCGGGACAGAACACCGGGGAGCTGTTTTTT. Its translation is CASSQAGQNTGELFF.

This clone was counted between two and nine times. The chain combines TRBV7-3 with TRBJ2-1; 7 nucleotides agree with TRBD1. Germline V gene lookup returns CDR1 SGHTA and CDR2 FQGTGA. The CDR3 runs 14 residues. V was clipped by 5 bases and J by 2 bases; unmatched bases: 3. The CDR3: CASSTGQPYNEQFF. The DNA of the CDR3 is TGTGCCAGCAGCACGGGACAGCCCTACAATGAGCAGTTCTTC.